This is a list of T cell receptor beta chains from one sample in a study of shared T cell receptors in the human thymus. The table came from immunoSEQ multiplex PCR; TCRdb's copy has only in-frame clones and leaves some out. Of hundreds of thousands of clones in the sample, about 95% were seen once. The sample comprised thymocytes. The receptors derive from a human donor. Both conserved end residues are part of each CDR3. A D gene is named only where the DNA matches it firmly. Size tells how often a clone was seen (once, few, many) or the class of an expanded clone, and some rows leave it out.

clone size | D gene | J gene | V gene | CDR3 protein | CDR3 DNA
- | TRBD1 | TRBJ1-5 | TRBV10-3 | CAIRLTGADSNQPQHF | TGTGCCATCAGACTCACAGGGGCTGACAGCAATCAGCCCCAGCATTTT
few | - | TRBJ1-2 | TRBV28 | CASSLSSGYTF | TGTGCCAGCAGTTTATCGAGTGGCTACACCTTC
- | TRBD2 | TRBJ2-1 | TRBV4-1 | CASSQESSGSTVNEQFF | TGCGCCAGCAGCCAAGAGTCTAGCGGGAGTACGGTAAATGAGCAGTTCTTC
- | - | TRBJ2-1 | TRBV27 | CASWGPYNEQFF | TGTGCCAGCTGGGGGCCCTACAATGAGCAGTTCTTC
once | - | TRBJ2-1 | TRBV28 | CASSLFSGQGVF | TGTGCCAGCAGTTTGTTCTCAGGGCAAGGGGTCTTC
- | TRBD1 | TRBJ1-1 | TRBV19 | CASSHRGDTEAFF | TGTGCCAGTAGTCACAGGGGAGACACTGAAGCTTTCTTT
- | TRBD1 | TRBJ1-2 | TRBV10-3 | CAISDRDSVYGYTF | TGTGCCATCAGCGACCGGGACAGTGTTTATGGCTACACCTTC
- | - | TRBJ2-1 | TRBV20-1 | CSASDSGQFF | TGCAGTGCCTCAGACTCCGGTCAGTTCTTC
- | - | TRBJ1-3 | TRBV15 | CATSRKLPGNTIYF | TGTGCCACCAGCCGTAAGCTCCCGGGAAACACCATATATTTT
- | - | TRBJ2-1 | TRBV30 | CAWSAQPHNEQFF | TGTGCCTGGAGTGCCCAGCCTCACAATGAGCAGTTCTTC
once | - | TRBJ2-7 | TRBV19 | CAARGTPSGEQYF | TGTGCCGCGAGGGGGACCCCCTCGGGCGAGCAGTACTTC
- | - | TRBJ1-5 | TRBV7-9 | CASSLGRTSNQPQHF | TGTGCCAGCAGCTTAGGGAGGACTAGCAATCAGCCCCAGCATTTT
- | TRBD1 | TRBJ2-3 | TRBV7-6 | CASSLRGDRGDTDTQYF | TGTGCCAGCAGCTTAAGGGGGGACAGGGGAGACACAGATACGCAGTATTTT
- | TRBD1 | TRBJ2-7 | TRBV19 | CASSPPGQENYEQYF | TGTGCCAGTAGTCCTCCGGGACAGGAGAACTACGAGCAGTACTTC
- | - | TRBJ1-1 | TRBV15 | CATSRDIIGRRTTEAFF | TGTGCCACCAGCAGAGATATCATTGGAAGAAGGACAACTGAAGCTTTCTTT
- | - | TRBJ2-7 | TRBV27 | CASSSRYEQYF | TGTGCCAGCAGTTCGCGCTACGAGCAGTACTTC
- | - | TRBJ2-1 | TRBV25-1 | CASSAWEVPSYNEQFF | TGTGCCAGCAGTGCCTGGGAGGTCCCCTCCTACAATGAGCAGTTCTTC
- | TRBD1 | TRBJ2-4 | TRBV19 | CASSWDRVIAKNIQYF | TGTGCCAGTAGCTGGGACAGGGTCATAGCCAAAAACATTCAGTACTTC
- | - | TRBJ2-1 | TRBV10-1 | CASSESTLVNEQFF | TGCGCCAGCAGTGAGTCGACTCTGGTAAATGAGCAGTTCTTC
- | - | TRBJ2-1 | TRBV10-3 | CAISDKALGYHEQFF | TGTGCCATCAGTGATAAGGCCCTTGGATACCATGAGCAGTTCTTC
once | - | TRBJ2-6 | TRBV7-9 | CASYMSPGANVLTF | TGTGCCAGTTATATGAGCCCTGGGGCCAACGTCCTGACTTTC
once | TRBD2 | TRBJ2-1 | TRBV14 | CASSQDLMSGRAPLSSEQFF | TGTGCCAGCAGCCAAGATCTGATGAGCGGGAGGGCCCCTTTGAGTAGTGAGCAGTTCTTC
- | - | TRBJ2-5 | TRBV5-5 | CASSLEGFAQETQYF | TGTGCCAGCAGCTTGGAGGGTTTCGCACAAGAGACCCAGTACTTC
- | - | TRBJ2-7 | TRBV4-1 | CASSQEKEHPYEQYF | TGCGCCAGCAGCCAAGAAAAAGAACACCCCTACGAGCAGTACTTC
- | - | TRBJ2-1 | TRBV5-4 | CASSLKPDSPLTYNEQFF | TGTGCCAGCAGCTTGAAACCAGACAGTCCCCTCACCTACAATGAGCAGTTCTTC
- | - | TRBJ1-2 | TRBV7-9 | CASSLAGAFYGYTF | TGTGCCAGCAGCTTAGCGGGGGCTTTCTATGGCTACACCTTC
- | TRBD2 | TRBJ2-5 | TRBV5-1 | CASRSGTSSETQYF | TGCGCCAGCCGATCCGGGACTAGCAGTGAGACCCAGTACTTC
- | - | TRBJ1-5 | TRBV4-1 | CASSQTGNQPQHF | TGCGCCAGCAGCCAAACAGGGAATCAGCCCCAGCATTTT
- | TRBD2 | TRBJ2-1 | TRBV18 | CASSLGTSGSHNEQFF | TGTGCCAGCTCATTAGGGACTAGCGGGTCTCACAATGAGCAGTTCTTC
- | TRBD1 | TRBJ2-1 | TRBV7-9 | CASSLRRTGAQYNEQFF | TGTGCCAGCAGCTTACGAAGGACAGGGGCTCAGTACAATGAGCAGTTCTTC
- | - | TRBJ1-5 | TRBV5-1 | CASSLEGQSNQPQHF | TGCGCCAGCAGCTTGGAGGGCCAGAGCAATCAGCCCCAGCATTTT